One sample yielded the 19 T cell receptor beta chains listed below, sequenced in a study of OX40 agonist ivuxolimab in advanced cancers. Here immunoSEQ multiplex PCR was the method, and the copy in TCRdb shows in-frame clones only, minus some. The repertoire holds about 21,000 clones, with just over 85% as singletons. The sample was CD4+ or CD8+ T cells sorted from blood, taken in a trial of the OX40 agonist ivuxolimab. These receptors were taken from an adult with an advanced solid tumor such as melanoma, head and neck, liver or kidney cancer.

The rearrangement joins TRBV2 to TRBJ2-7; D may be TRBD1 or TRBD2 (5 bases each). Trimming took 4 bases from V and 7 from J, leaving 14 bases between them. Germline V CDR1 and CDR2: SNHLY, FYNNEI. CDR3 length: 13 residues. The CDR3 here is CASSARTEGEQYF. The DNA for the CDR3 is TGTGCCAGCAGTGCACGGACCGAGGGGGAGCAGTACTTC.

The rearrangement joins TRBV5-1 to TRBJ2-1; TRBD2 aligns across 8 bases. The CDR3 runs 16 residues. Unmatched junction bases numbered 12, after V lost 6 bases and J lost 4 bases. Germline CDR1 is SGHRS and CDR2 is YFSETQ. CDR3 nucleotides: TGCGCCAGCACCCAGGACGGTAGCGGGATGTACAATGAGCAGTTCTTC. Encoded protein: CASTQDGSGMYNEQFF.

The gene calls are TRBV21-1 and TRBJ1-1. TRBV21-1 corresponds to a pseudogene. This CDR3 region has 15 residues. The CDR3 loop reads CASSNDGEINTEAFF. The DNA of the CDR3 is TGTGCCAGCAGCAACGATGGTGAGATAAACACTGAAGCTTTCTTT.

The count of this clone is one. CDR3 sequence (DNA): TGCGCCAGCAGCTTGGGGGGTACCGGGGAGCTGTTTTTT. It yields the protein CASSLGGTGELFF. The V call is TRBV5-1, the J call TRBJ2-2, with D unclear. Trimming removed 0 bases from V and 5 bases from J, with 5 bases in between. This CDR3 region has 13 residues. Germline V gene data show CDR1 as SGHRS and CDR2 as YFSETQ.

The J gene is TRBJ2-3, the V gene TRBV6-5; no clear D. Per the germline V gene, CDR1 is MNHEY and CDR2 is SVGAGI. The CDR3 consists of 13 residues. Trimming pared 5 bases from V and 8 bases from J, leaving 14 bases between. The CDR3 loop is CASSHDETVTQYF. CDR3 sequence (DNA): TGTGCCAGCAGTCACGACGAGACGGTTACGCAGTATTTT.

The gene calls are TRBV19 and TRBJ1-1, with D unclear. The germline V gene has CDR1 LNHDA and CDR2 SQIVND (reference sequence). The ends were cut back, 3 bases at V and 0 bases at J, with 8 bases in the middle. The CDR3 consists of 14 residues. DNA for the CDR3: TGTGCCAGTAGTATTGGGGAGGTGAACACTGAAGCTTTCTTT. Amino acid sequence: CASSIGEVNTEAFF.

The CDR3 spells CASSQVDRVSDMETQYF. The CDR3, as DNA: TGCGCCAGCAGCCAAGTTGACAGGGTTTCGGACATGGAGACCCAGTACTTC. The gene calls are TRBV4-3 and TRBJ2-5, with 7 bases fitting TRBD1. V gave up 1 base and J gave up 5 bases; unmatched junction bases: 13. Germline-derived CDR1 and CDR2 are LGHNA and YSLEER. This CDR3 region has 17 residues.

The rearrangement joins TRBV19 to TRBJ2-1; D not resolved. This CDR3 has 13 residues. In germline, CDR1 is LNHDA, CDR2 SQIVND (reference sequence). V was cut by 7 bases and J by 8 bases, with 15 bases left in between. CDR3 bases: TGTGCCAGTAATCCGGCCAAGGCTGATGAGCAGTTCTTC. Translated, it gives CASNPAKADEQFF.

This chain uses TRBV19 with TRBJ2-4, with 9 bases that match TRBD1. Looked up from germline, CDR1 is LNHDA and CDR2 is SQIVND (reference sequence). Trimming at V came to 8 bases and at J to 0 bases, leaving 8 bases not matched to a gene. The CDR3 spans 16 residues. The CDR3, as DNA: TGTGCCAGTTCGGGACAGGGCCCAGGAGCCAAAAACATTCAGTACTTC. Protein: CASSGQGPGAKNIQYF.

The chain recombines TRBV7-3 with TRBJ1-1, with 8 bases lining up with TRBD1. The CDR3 is made up of 17 amino acids. Germline assignment: CDR1 SGHTA and CDR2 FQGTGA. V gave up 2 bases and J gave up 0 bases; unmatched junction bases: 8. The CDR3, as DNA: TGTGCCAGCAGCTTAGGGGGGACAGGCCCCATGAACACTGAAGCTTTCTTT. It yields the protein CASSLGGTGPMNTEAFF.

In this sample, this clone turned up a few times. This chain connects TRBV27 to TRBJ2-7; the match to TRBD1 covers 9 bases. With V trimmed by 4 bases and J by 3 bases, 10 bases remained unmatched. Germline values: CDR1 MNHEY, CDR2 SMNVEV (reference sequence). This CDR3 spans 16 amino acids. CDR3 nucleotide sequence: TGTGCCAGCAGTTCCTACAGGGGGCAGCCGGTCTACGAGCAGTACTTC. Its translation: CASSSYRGQPVYEQYF.

The gene calls are TRBV19 and TRBJ1-6, with 10 bases matching TRBD1. The J segment lost 10 bases and the V segment lost 4 bases, leaving 10 bases of the junction unmatched. CDR3 length equals 16 residues. Germline V gene sequence: CDR1 LNHDA, CDR2 SQIVND (reference sequence). Written as DNA, the CDR3 is TGTGCCAGTAGTACCTGGACAGGGGGTTCCTGGTCACCCCTCCACTTT. It encodes CASSTWTGGSWSPLHF.

The chain links TRBV30 to TRBJ1-3; the D is unclear. The CDR3 extends over 13 amino acids. The V gene's germline CDR1 is GTSNPN and CDR2 SVGIG (reference sequence). V was pared by 0 bases and J by 4 bases, with 7 bases between. The CDR3 region has the DNA TGTGCCTGGAGTGTATCCCGGGGAAACACCATATATTTT. It is translated as CAWSVSRGNTIYF.

The J gene is TRBJ1-4, the V gene TRBV27; the match to TRBD1 covers 8 bases. Germline assignment: CDR1 MNHEY and CDR2 SMNVEV (reference sequence). This CDR3 comprises 12 residues. J lost 7 bases, V lost 10 bases, and 5 bases had no gene match. The CDR3 DNA is TGTGCCACACAGGGGGGAAGTGAAAAACTGTTTTTT. Amino acids: CATQGGSEKLFF.

This clone has just a few counts. The rearrangement links TRBV9 to TRBJ2-7, with 7 positions matching TRBD2. The CDR3 covers 14 residues. CDR1 is SGDLS and CDR2 is YYNGEE in the germline V gene. Losses at the gene ends were 4 bases for V and 0 bases for J; bases not matched to a gene: 4. The CDR3: CASSSGLFSYEQYF. DNA for the CDR3: TGTGCCAGCAGCTCGGGACTATTCTCCTACGAGCAGTACTTC. Full variable domain (missing parts from reference TRBV9 and TRBJ2-7): DSGVTQTPKHLITATGQRVTLRCSPRSGDLSVYWYQQSLDQGLQFLIQYYNGEERAKGNILERFSAQQFPDLHSELNLSSLELGDSALYFCASSSGLFSYEQYFGPGTRLTVT.

The gene calls are TRBV4-3 and TRBJ2-2; no clear D. The V gene lost 5 bases and the J gene lost 0 bases, with 13 bases spanning the gap. The CDR3 contains 16 residues. Germline CDR1 is LGHNA and CDR2 is YSLEER. The CDR3 region is CASSRSKRANTGELFF. DNA of the CDR3: TGCGCCAGCAGCAGAAGCAAGCGCGCGAACACCGGGGAGCTGTTTTTT.

The CDR3 region is CASTSRTASEQFF. Here the CDR3 DNA reads TGTGCCAGCACCTCTCGGACAGCGTCTGAGCAGTTCTTC. This chain joins TRBV7-2 and TRBJ2-1, with D possibly TRBD1 on 6 matching bases. The ends were cut back, 7 bases at V and 9 bases at J, with 16 bases in the middle. Germline V CDR1 and CDR2: SGHTA, FQGNSA. The CDR3 consists of 13 residues. The full variable domain, with the rest looked up from reference TRBV7-2 and TRBJ2-1, is GAGVSQSPSNKVTEKGKDVELRCDPISGHTALYWYRQSLGQGLEFLIYFQGNSAPDKSGLPSDRFSAERTGGSVSTLTIQRTQQEDSAVYLCASTSRTASEQFFGPGTRLTVL.

The rearrangement joins TRBV5-4 to TRBJ2-7; the match to TRBD1 covers 9 bases. Germline V gives CDR1 SGHNT, CDR2 YYREEE (reference sequence). J gave up 3 bases and V 4 bases, and 11 bases lay outside the gene matches. The length of the CDR3 is 16 residues. CDR3 region: CASSNRGGQGGYEQYF. CDR3 bases: TGTGCCAGCAGCAACAGGGGGGGACAGGGAGGCTACGAGCAGTACTTC.

Points on this clone: The same CDR3 also results from other DNA sequences found in this sample. The chain uses TRBV6-5 and TRBJ2-7, with D perhaps assigned TRBD1 or TRBD2 (5 bases each). V lost 7 bases and J 1 base, leaving 14 bases between the germline ends. CDR1 and CDR2 (germline): MNHEY, SVGAGI. This CDR3 comprises 14 residues. DNA for the CDR3: TGTGCCAGCACTAGGGACCGCGATTCCTACGAGCAGTACTTC. It codes for CASTRDRDSYEQYF.